Below, 14 T cell receptor beta chains from the same sample are listed, as sequenced in a study of T cell responses to AZD1222 COVID-19 vaccine. TCRdb's table, derived via immunoSEQ multiplex PCR, lists solely in-frame clones and lacks some. The table records roughly 70,000 clones, 82% of them present only once. This sample comprised peripheral blood, obtained on day 0 of AZD1222 vaccination. The source is an adult in good health.

There are a few counts of this clone. The chain combines TRBV4-2 with TRBJ2-7, with D possibly being TRBD2 (7 bases). Deletions cut 1 base from V and 2 bases from J, with 18 bases between. CDR3 length: 17 residues. CDR1 and CDR2 (germline): LGHNA, YNFKEQ. DNA for the CDR3: TGTGCCAGCAGCCAAGCAGCGGGGAGGGGGACAACCTACGAGCAGTACTTC. This translates into CASSQAAGRGTTYEQYF.

This clone appeared a single time. The CDR3 loop is CASSLDTSGGREQYF. The CDR3 region has the DNA TGCGCCAGCAGCTTGGATACTAGCGGGGGCAGAGAGCAGTACTTC. The chain carries TRBV5-1 and TRBJ2-7, with 11 bases that match TRBD2. This CDR3 region has 15 residues. Germline V gene data show CDR1 as SGHRS and CDR2 as YFSETQ. With V trimmed by 0 bases and J by 7 bases, 6 bases remained unmatched.

J is TRBJ2-7 and V is TRBV10-3, with 8 bases matching TRBD1. CDR3 length: 16 residues. In germline, CDR1 is ENHRY, CDR2 SYGVKD. J lost 1 base, V lost 2 bases, and 7 bases had no gene match. CDR3 in amino acids: CAISEPGQGGSYEQYF. In DNA form, the CDR3 reads TGTGCCATCAGTGAGCCTGGACAGGGTGGGTCCTACGAGCAGTACTTC.

The rearrangement joins TRBV4-2 to TRBJ1-3; no definite D call. Trimming pared 4 bases from V and 2 bases from J, leaving 9 bases between. The CDR3 is 14 residues long. Germline V lookup: CDR1 LGHNA, CDR2 YNFKEQ. CDR3 sequence reads: CASSPSLTGNTIYF. The CDR3 bases are TGTGCCAGCAGCCCTAGCCTGACTGGAAACACCATATATTTT.

This rearrangement joins TRBV9 to TRBJ2-7; D is perhaps TRBD1 (6 bases). The CDR3 length is 13 residues. V lost 1 base to trimming and J lost 5 bases, with 10 bases between them. Germline CDR1 is SGDLS and CDR2 is YYNGEE. The DNA for the CDR3 is TGTGCCAGCAGCGTAACTACAGGGAACGAGCAGTACTTC. Translated, it gives CASSVTTGNEQYF. Looking up the rest from reference TRBV9 and TRBJ2-7 gives the full variable domain: DSGVTQTPKHLITATGQRVTLRCSPRSGDLSVYWYQQSLDQGLQFLIQYYNGEERAKGNILERFSAQQFPDLHSELNLSSLELGDSALYFCASSVTTGNEQYFGPGTRLTVT.

The rearrangement joins TRBV9 to TRBJ1-1; D is possibly TRBD1 (6 bases). The CDR3 has 15 amino acids. Trimming stripped 0 bases from V and 1 base from J, with 10 bases between. Looked up from germline, CDR1 is SGDLS and CDR2 is YYNGEE. CDR3 DNA: TGTGCCAGCAGCGTAGTGGTCAGGGGGAACACTGAAGCTTTCTTT. Protein sequence: CASSVVVRGNTEAFF.

This sequence joins TRBV27 and TRBJ2-7; D remains ambiguous. The CDR3 is 11 residues long. Looked up from germline, CDR1 is MNHEY and CDR2 is SMNVEV (reference sequence). V gave up 2 bases and J gave up 4 bases, with 3 bases separating them. The CDR3, as DNA: TGTGCCAGCAGTTTAGGTTACGAGCAGTACTTC. Its translation is CASSLGYEQYF.

The chain joins TRBV7-3 to TRBJ2-7; TRBD2 aligns across 12 bases. V shed 4 bases and J 0 bases; nucleotides not matched to a gene: 7. The CDR3 runs 17 residues. Germline values: CDR1 SGHTA, CDR2 FQGTGA. In nucleotides, the CDR3 is TGTGCCAGCAGCTCGACTAGCGGGGGCCCCAGCTCCTACGAGCAGTACTTC. Translating gives CASSSTSGGPSSYEQYF.

This chain links TRBV27 with TRBJ1-2, with 11 bases that match TRBD1. The V gene end was trimmed by 8 bases and the J gene end by 3 bases; junction bases not matched to a gene: 8. Germline assignment: CDR1 MNHEY and CDR2 SMNVEV (reference sequence). The CDR3 consists of 15 residues. CDR3 DNA sequence: TGTGCCAGCCGCGATCGGGACAGGGGGTACTATGGCTACACCTTC. Its translation: CASRDRDRGYYGYTF.

This chain connects TRBV6-6 to TRBJ2-1, with TRBD2 identical over 11 bases. The CDR3 totals 16 residues. Germline V gene lookup returns CDR1 MNHNY and CDR2 SVGAGI (reference sequence). With 4 bases clipped from V and 7 bases from J, the junction kept 9 bases outside the gene matches. The DNA for the CDR3 is TGTGCCAGCAGTTCCCCATCTAGCGGGGGGCGGAATGAGCAGTTCTTC. Translating gives CASSSPSSGGRNEQFF.

On this clone: Within the sample, other DNA sequences also encode this same CDR3. This rearrangement joins TRBV5-1 to TRBJ2-5; TRBD1 aligns across 7 bases. The junction had 5 bases not matched to a gene; V was cut back by 4 bases and J by 2 bases. CDR1 is SGHRS, CDR2 YFSETQ, per germline. The CDR3 covers 14 residues. CDR3 in amino acids: CASSLGTVQETQYF. The CDR3 region has the DNA TGCGCCAGCAGCCTTGGGACAGTACAAGAGACCCAGTACTTC.

The chain joins TRBV19 to TRBJ1-1; 8 positions match TRBD1. Germline V gene data show CDR1 as LNHDA and CDR2 as SQIVND (reference sequence). The CDR3 contains 16 residues. J lost 2 bases, V lost 3 bases, and 8 bases had no gene match. The CDR3 loop is CASSIYGQGGNTEAFF. Here the CDR3 DNA reads TGTGCCAGTAGTATTTACGGACAGGGAGGCAACACTGAAGCTTTCTTT. The full variable domain, rest sourced from reference TRBV19 and TRBJ1-1, is DGGITQSPKYLFRKEGQNVTLSCEQNLNHDAMYWYRQDPGQGLRLIYYSQIVNDFQKGDIAEGYSVSREKKESFPLTVTSAQKNPTAFYLCASSIYGQGGNTEAFFGQGTRLTVV.

The J gene is TRBJ2-2, the V gene TRBV11-2, with D perhaps TRBD2 (5 bases). The germline CDR1 and CDR2 sequences are SGHAT and FQNNGV. This CDR3 region has 14 residues. Trimming pared 0 bases from V and 8 bases from J, leaving 10 bases between. Here the CDR3 DNA reads TGTGCCAGCAGCTTAGAAGTGGCGGGTGGGGAGCTGTTTTTT. As protein: CASSLEVAGGELFF.

The chain is built from TRBV6-1 and TRBJ2-7; 8 bases are shared with TRBD1. The CDR3 is 17 amino acids. Germline loops: CDR1 MNHNS, CDR2 SASEGT. V lost 3 bases to trimming and J lost 2 bases; unmatched junction nucleotides: 12. The CDR3 DNA is TGTGCCAGCAGTGAGAGCTGGCTAAGGACAGGGACCTACGAGCAGTACTTC. Its translation: CASSESWLRTGTYEQYF.